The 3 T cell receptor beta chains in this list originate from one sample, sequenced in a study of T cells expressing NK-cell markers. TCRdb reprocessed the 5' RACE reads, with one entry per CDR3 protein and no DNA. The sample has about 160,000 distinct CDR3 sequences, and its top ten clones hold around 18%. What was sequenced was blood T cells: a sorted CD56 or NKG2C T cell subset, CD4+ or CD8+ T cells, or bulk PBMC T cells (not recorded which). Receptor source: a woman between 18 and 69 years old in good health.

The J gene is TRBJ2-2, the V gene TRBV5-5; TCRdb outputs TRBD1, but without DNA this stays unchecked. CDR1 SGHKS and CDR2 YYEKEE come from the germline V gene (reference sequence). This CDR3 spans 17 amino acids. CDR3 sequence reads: CASSPQVEGGHTGELFF.

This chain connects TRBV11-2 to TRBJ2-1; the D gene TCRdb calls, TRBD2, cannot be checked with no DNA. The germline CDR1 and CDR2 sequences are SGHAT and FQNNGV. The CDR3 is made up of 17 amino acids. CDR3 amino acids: CASSLLLTSGVYNEQFF.

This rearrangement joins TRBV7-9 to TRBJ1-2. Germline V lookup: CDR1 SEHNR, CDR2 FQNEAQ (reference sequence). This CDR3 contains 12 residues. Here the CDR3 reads CASSFAPSGYTF.